The TCR beta chain under discussion was sequenced for a study of shared clonotypes between healthy human individuals. Study outcomes and limitations: Among donors, sharing of clonotypes was expected to be affected by sequencing depth.

V dropped 1 base and J dropped 2; count of bases not matched to a gene: 5. Germline V gene sequence: CDR1 SGHVS, CDR2 FNYEAQ. CDR3 length: 16 residues. Method: immunoSEQ multiplex PCR; TCRdb's copy keeps in-frame clones and lacks some. Here the sample spans about 480,000 clones, 70% to 80% being singletons. On this clone itself: What it binds is not known.

Sequencing input: PBMCs. The chain links TRBV7-6 to TRBJ2-3, with 8 nucleotides matching TRBD2. This clonotype was sampled from a middle-aged woman in good health. Some clones in this sample may be carry-over from other donors' samples. CDR3 bases: TGTGCCAGCAGCTTAGTGGACGGGAGGGCCACAGATACGCAGTATTTT. Encoded protein: CASSLVDGRATDTQYF.